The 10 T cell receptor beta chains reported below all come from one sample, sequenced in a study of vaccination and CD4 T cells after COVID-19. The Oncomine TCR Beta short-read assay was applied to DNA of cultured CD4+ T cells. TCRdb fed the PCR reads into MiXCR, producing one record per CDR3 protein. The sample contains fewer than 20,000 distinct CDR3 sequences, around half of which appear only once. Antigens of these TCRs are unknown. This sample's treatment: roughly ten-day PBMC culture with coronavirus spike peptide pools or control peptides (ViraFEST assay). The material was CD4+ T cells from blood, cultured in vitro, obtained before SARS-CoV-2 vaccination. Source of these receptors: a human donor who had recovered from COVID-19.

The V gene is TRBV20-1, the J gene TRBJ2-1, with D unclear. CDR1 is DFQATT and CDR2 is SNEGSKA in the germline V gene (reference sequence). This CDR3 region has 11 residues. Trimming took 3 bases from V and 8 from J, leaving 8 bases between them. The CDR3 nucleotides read TGCAGTGCTAGTTTAGAGGATGAGCAGTTCTTC. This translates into CSASLEDEQFF.

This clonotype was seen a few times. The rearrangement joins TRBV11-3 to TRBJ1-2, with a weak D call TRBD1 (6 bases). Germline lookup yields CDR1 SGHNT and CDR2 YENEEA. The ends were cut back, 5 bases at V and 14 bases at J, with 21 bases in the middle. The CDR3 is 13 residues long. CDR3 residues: CASSPRYQTGLTF. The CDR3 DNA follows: TGTGCCAGCAGCCCCAGATACCAGACAGGTTTAACCTTC. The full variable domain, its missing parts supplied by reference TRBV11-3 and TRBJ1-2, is EAGVVQSPRYKIIEKKQPVAFWCNPISGHNTLYWYLQNLGQGPELLIRYENEEAVDDSQLPKDRFSAERLKGVDSTLKIQPAELGDSAVYLCASSPRYQTGLTFGSGTRLTVV.

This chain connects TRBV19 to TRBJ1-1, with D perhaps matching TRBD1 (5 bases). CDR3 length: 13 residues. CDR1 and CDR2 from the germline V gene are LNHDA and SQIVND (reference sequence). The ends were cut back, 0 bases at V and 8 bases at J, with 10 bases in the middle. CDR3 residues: CASSIDRATEAFF. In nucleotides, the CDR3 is TGTGCCAGTAGTATAGACAGGGCAACCGAAGCTTTCTTT.

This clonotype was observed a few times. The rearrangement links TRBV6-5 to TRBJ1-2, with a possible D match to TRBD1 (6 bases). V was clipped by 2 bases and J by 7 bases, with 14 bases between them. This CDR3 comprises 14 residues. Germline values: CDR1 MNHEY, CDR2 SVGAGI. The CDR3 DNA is TGTGCCAGCAGTTACCAGAAGACAGGAGGTGGCTACACCTTC. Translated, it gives CASSYQKTGGGYTF.

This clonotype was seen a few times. The CDR3 is CASSYYGDSDGYTF. In DNA form, the CDR3 reads TGTGCCAGCAGTTACTATGGAGATAGCGATGGCTACACCTTC. V is TRBV6-5 and J is TRBJ1-2; D gene ambiguous. Trimming cost V 1 base and J 6 bases, with 12 bases left between them. The CDR3 loop spans 14 amino acids. CDR1 MNHEY and CDR2 SVGAGI come from the germline V gene.

The CDR3 DNA sequence: TGCGCCAGCAGCTTTCAGGGGACGAGCTCCTACGAGCAGTACTTC. It translates to CASSFQGTSSYEQYF. V and J are TRBV5-1 and TRBJ2-7; possible D gene TRBD1, 6 bases. From germline, CDR1 is SGHRS and CDR2 YFSETQ. The CDR3 sequence is 15 residues long. V was pared by 2 bases and J by 0 bases, with 12 bases between.

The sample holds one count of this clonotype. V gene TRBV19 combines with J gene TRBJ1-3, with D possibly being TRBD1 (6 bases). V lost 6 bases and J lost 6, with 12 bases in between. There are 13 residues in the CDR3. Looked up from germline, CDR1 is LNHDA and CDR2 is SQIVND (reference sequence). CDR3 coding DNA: TGTGCCAGTAGGCAGGGGCCAGAAAACACCATATATTTT. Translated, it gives CASRQGPENTIYF.

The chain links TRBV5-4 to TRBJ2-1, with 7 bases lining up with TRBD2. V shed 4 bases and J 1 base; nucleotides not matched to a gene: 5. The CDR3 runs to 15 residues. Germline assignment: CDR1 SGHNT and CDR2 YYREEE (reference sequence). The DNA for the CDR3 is TGTGCCAGCAGCCAAGTCGGGAGGTCCTACAATGAGCAGTTCTTC. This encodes CASSQVGRSYNEQFF.

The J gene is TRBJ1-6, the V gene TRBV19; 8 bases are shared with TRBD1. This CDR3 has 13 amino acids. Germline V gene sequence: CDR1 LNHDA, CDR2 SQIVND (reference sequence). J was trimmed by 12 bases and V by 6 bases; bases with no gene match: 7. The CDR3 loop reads CASRTTGVEPLHF. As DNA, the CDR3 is TGTGCCAGTAGGACGACAGGGGTAGAACCCCTCCACTTT.

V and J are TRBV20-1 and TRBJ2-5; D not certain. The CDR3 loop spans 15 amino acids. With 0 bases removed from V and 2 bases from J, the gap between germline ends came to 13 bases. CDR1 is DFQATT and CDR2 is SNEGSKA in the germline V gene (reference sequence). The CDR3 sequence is CSARDGQTIQETQYF. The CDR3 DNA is TGCAGTGCTAGAGACGGGCAGACGATTCAAGAGACCCAGTACTTC.